This T cell receptor (beta chain) was obtained from a study of OX40 agonist ivuxolimab in advanced cancers. There are 13 residues in the CDR3. Trimming pared 1 base from V and 4 bases from J, leaving 7 bases between. The V gene's germline CDR1 is MDHEN and CDR2 SYDVKM. Clones were sequenced by immunoSEQ multiplex PCR, and TCRdb holds only the in-frame ones, with some missing. The table shows tens of thousands of clones, with 75% to 90% occurring only once. The chain has TRBV28 and TRBJ2-5; no firm D call. This sample comprised CD4+ or CD8+ T cells sorted from blood, obtained in a trial of the OX40 agonist ivuxolimab. The clonotype comes from an adult with an advanced solid tumor such as melanoma, head and neck, liver or kidney cancer. CDR3: CASSLYDGETQYF. CDR3 nucleotides: TGTGCCAGCAGTTTATATGATGGAGAGACCCAGTACTTC. Based on the CDR3 plus reference TRBV28 and TRBJ2-5, the full variable domain is DVKVTQSSRYLVKRTGEKVFLECVQDMDHENMFWYRQDPGLGLRLIYFSYDVKMKEKGDIPEGYSVSREKKERFSLILESASTNQTSMYLCASSLYDGETQYFGPGTRLLVL.